Listed here are 3 T cell receptor beta chains from one sample, sequenced in a study of blood T cells in healthy people across ages. The use of a sample-barcoded 5' primer and a J-beta primer mix characterized a second PCR of roughly 6 to 12 cycles. TCRdb ran MiXCR on the 5' RACE reads and lists one entry per CDR3 protein. Of about 1.6 million distinct CDR3 sequences in the sample, almost 35% were seen once. Sequencing was done on a sample of blood. Receptors were obtained from a woman aged 25-40 years in good health.

V is TRBV4-2 and J is TRBJ2-3; perhaps TRBD2 as D (5 bases). Germline values: CDR1 LGHNA, CDR2 YNFKEQ. This CDR3 region has 18 residues. V lost 0 bases and J lost 2, with 18 bases in between. CDR3 residues: CASSQEGYSANPTDTQYF. In DNA form, the CDR3 reads TGTGCCAGCAGCCAAGAAGGATATAGCGCTAACCCCACAGATACGCAGTATTTT.

The genes are TRBV7-6 and TRBJ2-1; 10 bases fit TRBD2. Trimming at V came to 5 bases and at J to 8 bases, leaving 18 bases not matched to a gene. CDR3 size: 18 residues. Germline V lookup: CDR1 SGHVS, CDR2 FNYEAQ. CDR3 sequence: CASSHGLAGVVGTDEQFF. Here the CDR3 DNA reads TGTGCCAGCAGCCACGGGCTAGCGGGAGTTGTGGGGACAGATGAGCAGTTCTTC.

This chain links TRBV20-1 with TRBJ2-7; D remains ambiguous. With 5 bases removed from V and 1 base from J, the gap between germline ends came to 9 bases. The CDR3 consists of 12 residues. Germline-derived CDR1 and CDR2 are DFQATT and SNEGSKA (reference sequence). CDR3 loop: CSALPSSYEQYF. The CDR3 nucleotides read TGCAGTGCTCTCCCCAGTTCCTACGAGCAGTACTTC.